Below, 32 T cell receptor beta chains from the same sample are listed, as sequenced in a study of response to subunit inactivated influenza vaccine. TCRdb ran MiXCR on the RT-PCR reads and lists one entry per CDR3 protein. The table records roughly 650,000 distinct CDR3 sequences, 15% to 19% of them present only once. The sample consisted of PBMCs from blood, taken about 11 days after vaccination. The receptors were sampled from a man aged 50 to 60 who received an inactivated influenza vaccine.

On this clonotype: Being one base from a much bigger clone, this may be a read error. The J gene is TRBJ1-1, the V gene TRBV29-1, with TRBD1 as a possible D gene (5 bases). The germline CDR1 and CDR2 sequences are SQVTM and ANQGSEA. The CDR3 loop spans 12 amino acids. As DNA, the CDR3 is TGCAGCGGGGGGGAAGGGAACACTGAAGCTTTATTT. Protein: CSGGEGNTEALF.

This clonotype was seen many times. CDR3 sequence (DNA): TGTGCCACCAGTGAAGGGCGAGGGGCACCCGGGGAGCTGTTTTTT. It is translated as CATSEGRGAPGELFF. The chain couples TRBV24-1 to TRBJ2-2, with D perhaps matching TRBD1 or TRBD2 (5 bases each). The CDR3 totals 15 residues. V was shortened by 4 bases and J by 6 bases, with 14 bases between the two germline ends. Germline lookup yields CDR1 KGHDR and CDR2 SFDVKD.

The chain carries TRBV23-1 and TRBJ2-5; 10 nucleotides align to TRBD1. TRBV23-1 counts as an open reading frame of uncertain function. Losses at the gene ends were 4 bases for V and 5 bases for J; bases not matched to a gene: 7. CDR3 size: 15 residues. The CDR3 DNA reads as TGCGCCAGCAGTCCGGGCGGGACAGGGGACGAGACCCAGTACTTC. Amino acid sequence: CASSPGGTGDETQYF.

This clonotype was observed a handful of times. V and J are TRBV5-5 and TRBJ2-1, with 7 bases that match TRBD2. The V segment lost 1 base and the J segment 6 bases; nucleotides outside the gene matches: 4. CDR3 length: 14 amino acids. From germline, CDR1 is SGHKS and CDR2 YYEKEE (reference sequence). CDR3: CASSLTASGNEQFF. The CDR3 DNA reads TGTGCCAGCAGCTTGACGGCTAGCGGCAATGAGCAGTTCTTC.

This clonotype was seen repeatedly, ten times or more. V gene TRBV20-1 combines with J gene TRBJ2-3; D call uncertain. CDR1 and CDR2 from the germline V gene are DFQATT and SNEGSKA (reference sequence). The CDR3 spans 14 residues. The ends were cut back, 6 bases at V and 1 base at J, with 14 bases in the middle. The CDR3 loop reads CSASDALRTDTQYF. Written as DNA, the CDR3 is TGCAGTGCCTCCGACGCCCTCCGCACAGATACGCAGTATTTT.

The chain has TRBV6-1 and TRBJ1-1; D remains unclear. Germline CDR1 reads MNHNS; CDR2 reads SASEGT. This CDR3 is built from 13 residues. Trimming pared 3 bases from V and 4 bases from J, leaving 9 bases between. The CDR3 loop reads CASSELTSTEAFF. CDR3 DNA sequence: TGTGCCAGCAGTGAGTTGACAAGCACTGAAGCTTTCTTT.

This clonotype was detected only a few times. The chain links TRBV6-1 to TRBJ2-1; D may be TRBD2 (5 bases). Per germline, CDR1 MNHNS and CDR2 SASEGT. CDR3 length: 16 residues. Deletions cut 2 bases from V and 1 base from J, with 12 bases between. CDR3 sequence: CASSETASFSYNEQFF. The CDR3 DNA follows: TGTGCCAGCAGTGAAACGGCTAGCTTTTCCTACAATGAGCAGTTCTTC.

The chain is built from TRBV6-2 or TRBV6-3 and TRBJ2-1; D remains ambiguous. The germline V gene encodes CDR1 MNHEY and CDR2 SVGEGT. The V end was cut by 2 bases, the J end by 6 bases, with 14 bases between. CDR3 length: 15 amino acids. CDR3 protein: CASSYGALRSNEQFF. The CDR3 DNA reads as TGTGCCAGCAGTTACGGAGCTCTACGGTCCAATGAGCAGTTCTTC.

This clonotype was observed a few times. The CDR3 region is CASSLIAGGGYETQYF. The CDR3 DNA is TGTGCCAGCAGTTTAATAGCGGGGGGTGGGTACGAGACCCAGTACTTC. The chain employs TRBV12-3 or TRBV12-4 and TRBJ2-5, with 10 bases fitting TRBD2. Trimming took 2 bases from V and 5 from J; bases not matched to a gene: 8. There are 16 residues in the CDR3.

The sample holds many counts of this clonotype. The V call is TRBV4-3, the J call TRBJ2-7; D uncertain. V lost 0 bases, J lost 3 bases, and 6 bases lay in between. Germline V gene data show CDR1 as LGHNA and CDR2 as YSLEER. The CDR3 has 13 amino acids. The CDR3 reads CASSQDRFYEQYF. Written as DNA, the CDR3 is TGCGCCAGCAGCCAAGACAGATTCTACGAGCAGTACTTC.

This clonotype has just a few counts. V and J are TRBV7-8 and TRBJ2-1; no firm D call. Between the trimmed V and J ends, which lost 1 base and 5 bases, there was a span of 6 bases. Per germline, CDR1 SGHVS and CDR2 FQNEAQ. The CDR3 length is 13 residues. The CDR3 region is CASSLDPDNEQFF. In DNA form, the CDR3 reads TGTGCCAGCAGCTTAGACCCAGACAATGAGCAGTTCTTC.

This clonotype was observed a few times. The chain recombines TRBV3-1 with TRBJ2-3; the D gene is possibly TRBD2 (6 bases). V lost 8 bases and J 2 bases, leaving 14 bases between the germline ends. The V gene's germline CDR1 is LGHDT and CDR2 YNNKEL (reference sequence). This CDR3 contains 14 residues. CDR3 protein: CASGGRLNTDTQYF. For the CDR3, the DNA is TGTGCCAGCGGGGGGAGGTTGAACACAGATACGCAGTATTTT.

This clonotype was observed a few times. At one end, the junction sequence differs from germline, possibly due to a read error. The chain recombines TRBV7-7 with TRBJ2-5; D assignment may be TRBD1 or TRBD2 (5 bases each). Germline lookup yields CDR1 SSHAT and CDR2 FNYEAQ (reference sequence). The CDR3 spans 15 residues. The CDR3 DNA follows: TGTGCTAGCAGCTTACGAGGGGCCATCCAAGAGACCCAGTACTTC. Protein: CASSLRGAIQETQYF.

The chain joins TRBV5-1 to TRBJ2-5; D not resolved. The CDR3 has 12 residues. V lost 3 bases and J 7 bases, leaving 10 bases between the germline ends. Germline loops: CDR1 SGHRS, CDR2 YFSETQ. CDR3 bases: TGCGCCAGCAGCTCGGAAGTAGGGACCCAGTACTTC. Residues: CASSSEVGTQYF.

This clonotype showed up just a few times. Written as DNA, the CDR3 is TGCAGTACCTTCGAAGAGACCCAGTACTTC. Protein: CSTFEETQYF. The rearrangement uses TRBV20-1 and TRBJ2-5; no clear D gene. The CDR3 is 10 residues long. The ends were cut back, 8 bases at V and 3 bases at J, with 7 bases in the middle. Germline CDR1 DFQATT, CDR2 SNEGSKA (reference sequence).

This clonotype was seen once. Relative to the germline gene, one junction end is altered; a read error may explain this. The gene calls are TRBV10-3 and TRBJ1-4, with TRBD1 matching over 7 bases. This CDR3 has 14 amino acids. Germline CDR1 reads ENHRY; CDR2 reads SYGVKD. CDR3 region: CAPPDRDSNERLFF. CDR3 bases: TGTGCCCCCCCTGACCGGGACAGTAATGAAAGACTGTTTTTT.

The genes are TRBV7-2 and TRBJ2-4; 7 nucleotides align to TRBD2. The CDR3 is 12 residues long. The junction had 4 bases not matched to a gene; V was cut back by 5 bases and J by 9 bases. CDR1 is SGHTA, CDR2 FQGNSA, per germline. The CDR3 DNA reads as TGTGCCAGCAGCCCGGGGGGTAGCATTCAGTACTTC. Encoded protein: CASSPGGSIQYF. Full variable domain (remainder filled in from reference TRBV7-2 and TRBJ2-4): GAGVSQSPSNKVTEKGKDVELRCDPISGHTALYWYRQSLGQGLEFLIYFQGNSAPDKSGLPSDRFSAERTGGSVSTLTIQRTQQEDSAVYLCASSPGGSIQYFGAGTRLSVL.

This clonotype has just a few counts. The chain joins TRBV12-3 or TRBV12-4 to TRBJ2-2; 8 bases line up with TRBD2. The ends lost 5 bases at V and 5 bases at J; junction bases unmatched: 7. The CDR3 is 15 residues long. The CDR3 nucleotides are TGTGCCAGCAGTCGGGGGGGCGGGAGTACCGGGGAGCTGTTTTTT. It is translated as CASSRGGGSTGELFF.

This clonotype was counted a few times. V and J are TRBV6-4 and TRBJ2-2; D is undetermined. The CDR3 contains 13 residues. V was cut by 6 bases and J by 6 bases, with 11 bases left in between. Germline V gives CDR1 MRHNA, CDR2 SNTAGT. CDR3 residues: CASSGPGPGELFF. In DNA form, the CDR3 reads TGTGCCAGCAGCGGGCCAGGACCCGGGGAGCTGTTTTTT.

The CDR3 loop is CSARQGDKYGYTF. Here the CDR3 DNA reads TGCAGTGCTCGTCAGGGGGATAAATATGGCTACACCTTC. The chain recombines TRBV20-1 with TRBJ1-2, with 7 bases lining up with TRBD1. The CDR3 runs to 13 residues. From germline, CDR1 is DFQATT and CDR2 SNEGSKA (reference sequence). J lost 5 bases, V lost 5 bases, and 8 bases had no gene match.

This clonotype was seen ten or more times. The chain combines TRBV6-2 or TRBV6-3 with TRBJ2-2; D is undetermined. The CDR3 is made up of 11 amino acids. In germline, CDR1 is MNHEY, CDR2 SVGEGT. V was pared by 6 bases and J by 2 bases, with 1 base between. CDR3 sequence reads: CASRNTGELFF. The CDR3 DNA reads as TGTGCCAGCAGAAACACCGGGGAGCTGTTTTTT.

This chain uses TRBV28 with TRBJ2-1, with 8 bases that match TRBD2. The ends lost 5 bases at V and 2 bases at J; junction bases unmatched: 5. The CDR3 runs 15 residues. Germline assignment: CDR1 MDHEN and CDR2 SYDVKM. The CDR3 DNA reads TGTGCCAGCAGTCTGACTAGCGAGGCCTACAATGAGCAGTTCTTC. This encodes CASSLTSEAYNEQFF.

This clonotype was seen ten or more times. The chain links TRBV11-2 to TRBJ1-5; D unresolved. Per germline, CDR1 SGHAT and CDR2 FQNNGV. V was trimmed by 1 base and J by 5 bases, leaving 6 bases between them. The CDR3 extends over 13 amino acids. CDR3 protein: CASSLGGYQPQHF. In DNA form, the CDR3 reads TGTGCCAGCAGCTTAGGGGGTTATCAGCCCCAGCATTTT.

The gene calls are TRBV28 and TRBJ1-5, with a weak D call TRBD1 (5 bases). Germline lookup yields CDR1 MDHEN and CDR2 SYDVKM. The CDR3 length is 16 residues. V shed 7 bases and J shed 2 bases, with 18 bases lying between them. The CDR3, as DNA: TGTGCCAGCATGCGGTTGGGGGAGGGAGGCAATCAGCCCCAGCATTTT. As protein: CASMRLGEGGNQPQHF. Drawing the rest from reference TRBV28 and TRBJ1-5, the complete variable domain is DVKVTQSSRYLVKRTGEKVFLECVQDMDHENMFWYRQDPGLGLRLIYFSYDVKMKEKGDIPEGYSVSREKKERFSLILESASTNQTSMYLCASMRLGEGGNQPQHFGDGTRLSIL.

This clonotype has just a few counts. CDR3 sequence (DNA): TGCAGTGCTAGAGAAAACTCGGGACTAGCGGGCTACGAGCAGTACTTC. This translates into CSARENSGLAGYEQYF. The chain has TRBV20-1 and TRBJ2-7; TRBD2 agrees at 12 bases. Germline V lookup: CDR1 DFQATT, CDR2 SNEGSKA (reference sequence). V shed 0 bases, J shed 3 bases, and the junction held 6 bases outside the gene matches. The CDR3 extends over 16 amino acids.

CDR3 amino acids: CSVEVSLNTEAFF. The CDR3 region has the DNA TGCAGCGTTGAAGTCAGCCTGAACACTGAAGCTTTCTTT. This chain uses TRBV29-1 with TRBJ1-1; no clear D gene. CDR3 length equals 13 residues. The V and J ends lost 1 base and 0 bases respectively, with 6 bases between them. The V gene's germline CDR1 is SQVTM and CDR2 ANQGSEA.

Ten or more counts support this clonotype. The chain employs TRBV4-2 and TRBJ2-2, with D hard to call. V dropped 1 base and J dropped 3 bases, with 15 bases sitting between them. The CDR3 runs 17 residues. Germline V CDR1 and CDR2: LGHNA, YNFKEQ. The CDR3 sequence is CASSQGFSPTDTGELFF. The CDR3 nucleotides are TGTGCCAGCAGCCAAGGATTTTCGCCTACGGACACCGGGGAGCTGTTTTTT.

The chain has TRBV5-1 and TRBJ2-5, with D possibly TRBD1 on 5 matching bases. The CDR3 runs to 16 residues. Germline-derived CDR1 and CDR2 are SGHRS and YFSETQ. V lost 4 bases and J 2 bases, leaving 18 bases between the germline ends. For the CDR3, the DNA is TGCGCCAGCAGCCAAACAGGACCTCAGAATCAAGAGACCCAGTACTTC. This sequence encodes CASSQTGPQNQETQYF.

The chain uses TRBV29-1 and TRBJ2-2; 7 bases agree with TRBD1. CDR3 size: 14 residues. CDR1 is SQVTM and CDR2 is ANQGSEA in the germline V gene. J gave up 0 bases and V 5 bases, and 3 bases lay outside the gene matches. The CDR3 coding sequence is TGCAGCGTTACAGGGGCCGCGAACACCGGGGAGCTGTTTTTT. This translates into CSVTGAANTGELFF.

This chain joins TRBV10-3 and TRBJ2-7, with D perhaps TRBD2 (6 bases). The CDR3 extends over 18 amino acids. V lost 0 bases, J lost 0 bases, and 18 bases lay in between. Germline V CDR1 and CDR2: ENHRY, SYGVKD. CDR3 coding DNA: TGTGCCATCAGTGAGTCGATCGGGCTGGCGGGGAGCTCCTACGAGCAGTACTTC. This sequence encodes CAISESIGLAGSSYEQYF.

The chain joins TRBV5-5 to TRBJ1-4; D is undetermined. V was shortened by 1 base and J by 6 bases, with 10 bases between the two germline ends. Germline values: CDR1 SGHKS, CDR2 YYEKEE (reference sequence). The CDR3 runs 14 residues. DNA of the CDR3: TGTGCCAGCAGCTTGTACCGAGGCGATGAAAAACTGTTTTTT. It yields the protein CASSLYRGDEKLFF.

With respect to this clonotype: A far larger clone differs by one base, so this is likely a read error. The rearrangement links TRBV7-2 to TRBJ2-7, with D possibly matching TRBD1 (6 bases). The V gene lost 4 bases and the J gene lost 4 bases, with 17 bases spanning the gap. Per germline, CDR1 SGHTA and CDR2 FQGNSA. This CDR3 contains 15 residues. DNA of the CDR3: TGTGCCAGCAGCTCCGGGACACGGGGATTTTACGAGCAGTACTTC. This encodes CASSSGTRGFYEQYF.